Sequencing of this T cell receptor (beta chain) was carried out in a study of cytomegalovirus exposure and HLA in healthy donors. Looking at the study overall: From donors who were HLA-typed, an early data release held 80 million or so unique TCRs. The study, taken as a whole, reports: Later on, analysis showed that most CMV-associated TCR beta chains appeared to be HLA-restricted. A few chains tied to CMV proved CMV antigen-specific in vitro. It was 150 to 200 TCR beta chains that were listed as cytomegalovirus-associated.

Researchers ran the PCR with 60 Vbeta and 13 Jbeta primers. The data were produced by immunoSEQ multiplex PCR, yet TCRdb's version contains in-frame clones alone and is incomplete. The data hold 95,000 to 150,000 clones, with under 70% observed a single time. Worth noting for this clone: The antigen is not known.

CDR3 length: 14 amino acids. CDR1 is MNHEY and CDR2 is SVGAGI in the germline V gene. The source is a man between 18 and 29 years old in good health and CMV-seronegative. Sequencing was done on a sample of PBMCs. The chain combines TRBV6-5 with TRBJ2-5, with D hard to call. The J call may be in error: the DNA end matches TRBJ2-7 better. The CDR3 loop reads CASSYGASRYEQYF. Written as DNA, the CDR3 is TGTGCCAGCAGTTACGGAGCGAGTCGGTACGAGCAGTACTTC.